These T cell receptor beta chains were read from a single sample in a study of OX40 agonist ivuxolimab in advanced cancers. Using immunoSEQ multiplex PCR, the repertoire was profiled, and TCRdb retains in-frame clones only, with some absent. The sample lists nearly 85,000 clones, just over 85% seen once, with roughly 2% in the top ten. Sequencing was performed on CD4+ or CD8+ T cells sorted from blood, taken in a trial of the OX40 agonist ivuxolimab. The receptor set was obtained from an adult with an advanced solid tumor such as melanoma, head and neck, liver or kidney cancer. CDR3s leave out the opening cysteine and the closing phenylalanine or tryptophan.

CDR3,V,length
ASRYRGPNSPLH,TRBV7-2,12
ASSLDRGATYEQY,TRBV7-9,13
ASSLEGGYGYT,TRBV28,11
ASSPRADPDEQY,TRBV7-7,12
ASSGTGGGLGQETQY,TRBV28,15
ASSLFGGDEQF,TRBV5-4,11
ASSGEIAYEQY,TRBV18,11
ASSHFLGGNTEAF,TRBV4-3,13
ASSRTGYMNTEAF,TRBV2,13
ASSPLLGTGGTYNSPLH,TRBV7-6,17
AWSRQGLGEQY,TRBV30,11
ASSRTGAMNSGNTIY,TRBV5-1,15
ASSAGYPQGTQY,TRBV6-6,12
AWSKSSSGGHSTDTQY,TRBV30,16
ASSFGGLDTEAF,TRBV7-3,12
ASRAGLGRGTQY,TRBV2,12
ASSTRTGNEPQH,TRBV27,12
ASSVEGLAGGIDTQY,TRBV9,15
ASSPPLRITDTQY,TRBV6-6,13
ASSYPGLDNEQF,TRBV2,12
ASSLIRGTRSNQPQH,TRBV28,15
ASSLQGIGGELF,TRBV18,12